This TCR beta chain was found in a study of control samples from healthy donors and cancer patients. V was pared by 4 bases and J by 3 bases, with 12 bases between. The CDR3 length is 14 residues. From germline, CDR1 is MDHEN and CDR2 SYDVKM. This table comes from immunoSEQ multiplex PCR, and its TCRdb copy is limited to in-frame clones, with some not included. The sample lists tens of thousands of clones, roughly nine tenths occurring once. The receptor was derived from a man aged 40-49 years with colorectal cancer. This sequence joins TRBV28 and TRBJ1-2; D not certain. Material for sequencing was PBMCs. The CDR3 loop reads CASSSGALDYGYTF. The CDR3 bases are TGTGCCAGCAGTTCGGGAGCGTTAGACTATGGCTACACCTTC.